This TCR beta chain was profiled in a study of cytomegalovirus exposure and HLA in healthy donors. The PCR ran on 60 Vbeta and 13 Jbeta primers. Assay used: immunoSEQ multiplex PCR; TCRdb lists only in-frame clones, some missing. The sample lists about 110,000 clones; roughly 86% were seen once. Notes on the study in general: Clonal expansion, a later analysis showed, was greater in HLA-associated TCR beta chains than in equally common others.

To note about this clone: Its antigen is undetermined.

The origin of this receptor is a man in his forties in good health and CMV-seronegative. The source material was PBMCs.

The CDR3 coding sequence is TGTGCCAGCAGTCGAGCGGGGGCTTACTACGAGCAGTACTTC. It translates to CASSRAGAYYEQYF. This chain uses TRBV28 with TRBJ2-7, with TRBD2 matching over 8 bases. Looked up from germline, CDR1 is MDHEN and CDR2 is SYDVKM. CDR3 length equals 14 residues. With 5 bases clipped from V and 3 bases from J, the junction kept 6 bases outside the gene matches.